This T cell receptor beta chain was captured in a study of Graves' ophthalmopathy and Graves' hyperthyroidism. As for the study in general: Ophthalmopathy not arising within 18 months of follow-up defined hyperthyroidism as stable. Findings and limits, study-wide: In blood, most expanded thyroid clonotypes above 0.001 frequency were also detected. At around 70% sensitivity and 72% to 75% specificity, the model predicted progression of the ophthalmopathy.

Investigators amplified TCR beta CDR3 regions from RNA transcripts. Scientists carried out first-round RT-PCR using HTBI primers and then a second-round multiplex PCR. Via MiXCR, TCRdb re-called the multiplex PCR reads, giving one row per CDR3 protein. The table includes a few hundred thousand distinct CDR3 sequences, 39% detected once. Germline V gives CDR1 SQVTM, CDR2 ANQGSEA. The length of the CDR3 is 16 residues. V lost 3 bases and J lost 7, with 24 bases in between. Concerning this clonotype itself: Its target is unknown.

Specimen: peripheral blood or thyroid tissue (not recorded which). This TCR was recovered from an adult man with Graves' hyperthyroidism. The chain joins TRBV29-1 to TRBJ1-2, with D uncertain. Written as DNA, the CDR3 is TGCAGCGTTGACCCCAGCAGTTTGCCGGGGTCGGCTGGCTACACCTTC. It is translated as CSVDPSSLPGSAGYTF. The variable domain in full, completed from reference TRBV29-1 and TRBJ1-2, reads SAVISQKPSRDICQRGTSLTIQCQVDSQVTMMFWYRQQPGQSLTLIATANQGSEATYESGFVIDKFPISRPNLTFSTLTVSNMSPEDSSIYLCSVDPSSLPGSAGYTFGSGTRLTVV.